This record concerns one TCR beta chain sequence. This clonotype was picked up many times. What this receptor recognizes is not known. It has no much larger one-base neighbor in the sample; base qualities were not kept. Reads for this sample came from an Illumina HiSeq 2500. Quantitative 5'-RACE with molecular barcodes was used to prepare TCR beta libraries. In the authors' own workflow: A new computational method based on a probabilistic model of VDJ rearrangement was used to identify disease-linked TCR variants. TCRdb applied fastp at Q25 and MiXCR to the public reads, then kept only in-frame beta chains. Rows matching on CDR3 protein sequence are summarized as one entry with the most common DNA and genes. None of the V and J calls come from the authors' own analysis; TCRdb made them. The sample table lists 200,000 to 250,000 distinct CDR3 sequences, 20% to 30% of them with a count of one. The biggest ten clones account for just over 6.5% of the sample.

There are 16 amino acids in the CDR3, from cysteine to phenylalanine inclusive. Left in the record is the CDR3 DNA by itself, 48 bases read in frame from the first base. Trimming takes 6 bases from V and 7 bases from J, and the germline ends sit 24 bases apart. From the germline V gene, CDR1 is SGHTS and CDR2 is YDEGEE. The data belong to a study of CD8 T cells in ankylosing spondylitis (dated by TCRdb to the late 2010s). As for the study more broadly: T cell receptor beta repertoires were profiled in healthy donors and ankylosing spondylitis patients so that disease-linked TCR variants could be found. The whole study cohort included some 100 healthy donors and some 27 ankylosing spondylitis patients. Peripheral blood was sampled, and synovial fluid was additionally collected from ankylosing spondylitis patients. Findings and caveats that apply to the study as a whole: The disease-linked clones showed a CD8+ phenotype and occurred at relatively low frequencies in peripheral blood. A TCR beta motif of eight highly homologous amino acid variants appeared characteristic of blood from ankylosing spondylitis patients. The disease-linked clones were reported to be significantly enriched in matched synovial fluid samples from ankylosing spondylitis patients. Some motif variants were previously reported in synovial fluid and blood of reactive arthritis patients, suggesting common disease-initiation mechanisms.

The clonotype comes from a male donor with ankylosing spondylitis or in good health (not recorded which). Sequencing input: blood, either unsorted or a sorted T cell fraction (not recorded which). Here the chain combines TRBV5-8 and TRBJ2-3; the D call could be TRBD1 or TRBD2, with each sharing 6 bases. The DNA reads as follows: TGTGCCAGCAACGATCAACCGCCCCAGGGGACTCATACGCAGTATTTT. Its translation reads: CASNDQPPQGTHTQYF.